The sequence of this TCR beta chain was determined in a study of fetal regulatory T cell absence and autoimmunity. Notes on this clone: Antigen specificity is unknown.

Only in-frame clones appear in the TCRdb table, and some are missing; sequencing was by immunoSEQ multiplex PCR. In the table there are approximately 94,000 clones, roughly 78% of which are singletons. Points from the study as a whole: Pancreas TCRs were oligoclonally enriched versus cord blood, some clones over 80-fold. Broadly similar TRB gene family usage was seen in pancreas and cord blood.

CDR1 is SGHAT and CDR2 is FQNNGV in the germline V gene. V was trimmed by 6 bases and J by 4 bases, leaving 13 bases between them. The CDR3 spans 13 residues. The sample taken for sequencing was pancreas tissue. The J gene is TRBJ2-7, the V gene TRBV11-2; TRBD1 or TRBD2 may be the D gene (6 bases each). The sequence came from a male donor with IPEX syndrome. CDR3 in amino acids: CASRLRGEYEQYF. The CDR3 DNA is TGTGCCAGCAGGTTGAGGGGGGAATACGAGCAGTACTTC.